These T cell receptor beta chains were read from a single sample in a study of T cell responses to AZD1222 COVID-19 vaccine. The assay was immunoSEQ multiplex PCR, and TCRdb's table has in-frame clones only and misses some. The sample lists over 130,000 clones; roughly 91% were seen once. The material was peripheral blood, obtained on day 0 of AZD1222 vaccination. Receptors originate from an adult in good health. The CDR3 runs from the conserved cysteine through the conserved F or W. D genes are given only for firm matches. Clone sizes are given selectively: once, few, many, or a class where the clone is expanded.

TRBJ1-2 . TRBD1 TRBV4-1 TGCGCCAGCAGCCCGGGACAGGGGTATGGCTACACCTTC CASSPGQGYGYTF
TRBJ2-5 once TRBD1 TRBV28 TGTGCCAGCAGAAGCAGACAGGGTAGGGAAAAAGAGACCCAGTACTTC CASRSRQGREKETQYF
TRBJ2-7 . TRBD2 TRBV5-6 TGTGCCTCTGGGAGGGTAGGTGGGTACGAGCAGTACTTC CASGRVGGYEQYF
TRBJ2-1 . . TRBV7-2 TGTGCCAGCAGCTCGAGGGGGGACAATGAGCAGTTCTTC CASSSRGDNEQFF
TRBJ1-2 once . TRBV9 TGTGCCAGCAGCGGATACAGAGATTTTAACTATGGCTACACCTTC CASSGYRDFNYGYTF
TRBJ1-6 . . TRBV5-5 TGTGCCAGCAGCTCCCTATCTTTGGGTTCACCCCTCCACTTT CASSSLSLGSPLHF
TRBJ2-1 . TRBD2 TRBV5-4 TGTGCCAGCGCCGGGGGGGAGGGTACCAATGAGCAGTTCTTC CASAGGEGTNEQFF
TRBJ1-2 few . TRBV4-3 TGCGCCAGCAGCCAAGGTAGAGGGATAGCCTACTACACCTTC CASSQGRGIAYYTF
TRBJ1-6 . TRBD1 TRBV7-2 TGTGCCAGCAGCTCCCGGGGGGACAGGGGGCGGAGGTCGCTCCACTTT CASSSRGDRGRRSLHF
TRBJ1-6 . . TRBV27 TGTGCCAGCAGTTTATCAGGGGAATATAATTCACCCCTCCACTTT CASSLSGEYNSPLHF
TRBJ2-1 few . TRBV6-2/TRBV6-3 TGTGCCAGCAGTTACGGGAATGAGCAGTTCTTC CASSYGNEQFF
TRBJ2-3 once TRBD2 TRBV19 TGTGCCAGTAGTACTGGACTAGCGGGGGGGCTTGCGCAGTATTTT CASSTGLAGGLAQYF
TRBJ1-2 few . TRBV6-5 TGTGCCAGCAGTTACTCTATCGCGTCGCGGGATGGCTACACCTTC CASSYSIASRDGYTF
TRBJ1-2 . . TRBV6-5 TGTGCCAGCTCTATCCGGACGGACTATGGCTACACCTTC CASSIRTDYGYTF
TRBJ1-6 . . TRBV11-3 TGTGCCAGCAGGGGGGAGCCGGCCTCCTATAATTCACCCCTCCACTTT CASRGEPASYNSPLHF
TRBJ2-2 . TRBD1 TRBV28 TGTGCCAGCAGGCCCATACAGGGGGCCTTAGCCGGGGAGCTGTTTTTT CASRPIQGALAGELFF
TRBJ2-5 . TRBD2 TRBV4-2 TGTGCCAGCAGCCAAGAGACTAGCGGGGCGTCGGGAGAGACCCAGTACTTC CASSQETSGASGETQYF
TRBJ1-1 . TRBD1 TRBV25-1 TGTGCCAGCAGTGGACAGGGGCGCCTTGAAGCTTTCTTT CASSGQGRLEAFF
TRBJ2-3 . . TRBV5-1 TGCGCCAGCAGCCCCTCGGCCGATACGCAGTATTTT CASSPSADTQYF
TRBJ1-2 . TRBD1 TRBV6-5 TGTGCCAGCAGCCGGGACAGGGTCTTGAATGGCTACACCTTC CASSRDRVLNGYTF
TRBJ2-7 . . TRBV11-2 TGTGCCAGCAGCCGGGGGCGCGTCTACGAGCAGTACTTC CASSRGRVYEQYF
TRBJ1-1 . . TRBV6-5 TGTGCCAGCAACCCCGACGGATTGAACACTGAAGCTTTCTTT CASNPDGLNTEAFF
TRBJ2-5 . . TRBV3-1/TRBV3-2 TGTGCCAGCAGCCACCCCCAGGGGACCCAGTACTTC CASSHPQGTQYF
TRBJ2-5 . . TRBV5-1 TGCGCCAGCAGCCGGGGCCGGACCCAAGAGACCCAGTACTTC CASSRGRTQETQYF
TRBJ2-1 . . TRBV7-8 TGTGCCAGCAGCTTTACGGCGGGCAATGAGCAGTTCTTC CASSFTAGNEQFF
TRBJ2-5 . TRBD1 TRBV2 TGTGCCAGCAGTGTCGGGACAGGGCGGGAGACCCAGTACTTC CASSVGTGRETQYF
TRBJ1-2 . . TRBV11-2 TGTGCCAGCAGCTTAAGTCGAGGGGCCGGGAACTATGGCTACACCTTC CASSLSRGAGNYGYTF
TRBJ2-2 . . TRBV5-4 TGTGCCAGCAGCCTGGGGGGGCCAGATACCGGGGAGCTGTTTTTT CASSLGGPDTGELFF
TRBJ2-6 . . TRBV9 TGTGCCAGCACTACAGGTCCCTCTGGGGCCAACGTCCTGACTTTC CASTTGPSGANVLTF
TRBJ1-5 . . TRBV3-1/TRBV3-2 TGTGCCAGCAGCCAAGCAGCGGGGCCCATCTCCCCCCAGCATTTT CASSQAAGPISPQHF
TRBJ1-6 . TRBD1 TRBV19 TGTGCCACAAAACAGGGGTCGATTAATTCACCCCTCCACTTT CATKQGSINSPLHF
TRBJ1-1 . . TRBV19 TGTGCCAGTAGTAGAGGGCCCTCGGAAGCTTTCTTT CASSRGPSEAFF
TRBJ2-5 . . TRBV24-1 TGTGCCACCAGTGCTCGGGGTAGGGAGACCCAGTACTTC CATSARGRETQYF
TRBJ1-2 . . TRBV18 TGTGCCAGCTCACCTCCTGGTGCCCGGGGCTATGGCTACACCTTC CASSPPGARGYGYTF
TRBJ1-4 . . TRBV12-3/TRBV12-4 TGTGCCAGCTCGGGCTGGCAAAATGAAAAACTGTTTTTT CASSGWQNEKLFF
TRBJ2-1 . TRBD2 TRBV6-2/TRBV6-3 TGTGCCAGCAGTTACTCCCTAGCGGGGGGATTATACAATGAGCAGTTCTTC CASSYSLAGGLYNEQFF
TRBJ1-4 . . TRBV6-1 TGTGCCAGCAGTGAGGGGGAGGGGCGCAGGGAAAAACTGTTTTTT CASSEGEGRREKLFF
TRBJ1-6 . TRBD1 TRBV7-9 TGTGCCAGCAGCCCCCCGGGACAGAGGAATTCACCCCTCCACTTT CASSPPGQRNSPLHF
TRBJ1-2 . . TRBV29-1 TGCAGCGTTGGTTCTGTGACTGGCTACACCTTC CSVGSVTGYTF
TRBJ2-7 . . TRBV29-1 TGCAGCGTTGTTCCACTAGATCCTCCCTACGAGCAGTACTTC CSVVPLDPPYEQYF
TRBJ2-1 . TRBD1 TRBV18 TGTGCCAGCTCACCATCATTGCAGGGGGCTTTTAATGAGCAGTTCTTC CASSPSLQGAFNEQFF